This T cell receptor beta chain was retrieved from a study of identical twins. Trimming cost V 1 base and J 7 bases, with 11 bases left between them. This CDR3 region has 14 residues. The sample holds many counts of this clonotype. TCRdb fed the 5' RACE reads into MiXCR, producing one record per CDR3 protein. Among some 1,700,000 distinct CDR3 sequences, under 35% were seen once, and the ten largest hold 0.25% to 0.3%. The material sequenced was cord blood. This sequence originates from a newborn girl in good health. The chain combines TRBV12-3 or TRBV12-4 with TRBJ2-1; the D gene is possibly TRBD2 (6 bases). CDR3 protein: CASSLVTSMNEQFF. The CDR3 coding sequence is TGTGCCAGCAGTTTAGTAACTAGCATGAATGAGCAGTTCTTC.